The present TCR beta chain was sequenced within a study of blood T cell repertoires in COVID-19. Profiling relied on immunoSEQ multiplex PCR, and the TCRdb table lists in-frame clones only, not all of them. This table has about 220,000 clones, 85% appearing once. Germline-derived CDR1 and CDR2 are ENHRY and SYGVKD. V lost 6 bases and J 3 bases, leaving 15 bases between the germline ends. This CDR3 region has 14 residues. V and J are TRBV10-3 and TRBJ2-7; TRBD1 is a possible D gene (5 bases). This sequence was found in a woman aged 65 to 85 with COVID-19, enrolled during active disease. Material: peripheral blood. The CDR3: CAISMDTHFYEQYF. CDR3 nucleotides: TGTGCCATCAGCATGGACACGCACTTCTACGAGCAGTACTTC.